Each of the 23 T cell receptor beta chains below was sequenced from the same sample in a study of spatial heterogeneity in lung cancer. Described time point: blood at routine non-recurrence follow-up after resection. TCRdb analysed the 5' RACE reads with MiXCR anew, one entry per CDR3 protein. Here the sample spans 110,000 or so distinct CDR3 sequences, 11% being singletons. Source: PBMCs, taken at follow-up. The receptors here all came from a female donor with early-stage non-small cell lung cancer.

This clonotype was seen ten or more times. The chain is built from TRBV5-1 and TRBJ2-1; 11 bases agree with TRBD2. The CDR3 runs 14 residues. The germline V gene has CDR1 SGHRS and CDR2 YFSETQ. The junction had 4 bases not matched to a gene; V was cut back by 4 bases and J by 7 bases. Here the CDR3 DNA reads TGCGCCAGCAGCGTTAGCGGGAGGGTAAATGAGCAGTTCTTC. This codes for CASSVSGRVNEQFF.

This clonotype was observed many times. The chain couples TRBV7-9 to TRBJ2-1; unclear D gene. Germline-derived CDR1 and CDR2 are SEHNR and FQNEAQ (reference sequence). V shed 2 bases and J shed 5 bases, with 10 bases lying between them. CDR3 length equals 14 residues. This CDR3 reads CASSLTGADNEQFF. The DNA for the CDR3 is TGTGCCAGCAGCTTAACCGGAGCCGACAATGAGCAGTTCTTC.

This clonotype was seen more than once but under ten times. Written as DNA, the CDR3 is TGTGCCACCAGTGCTACCGGGTCTAACTATGGCTACACCTTC. Translation gives CATSATGSNYGYTF. V is TRBV24-1 and J is TRBJ1-2, with D unresolved. CDR1 is KGHDR, CDR2 SFDVKD, per germline. Trimming took 5 bases from V and 0 from J, leaving 9 bases between them. CDR3 size: 14 residues.

With regard to this clonotype: Relative to the germline gene, one junction end is altered; a read error may explain this. The V and J genes are TRBV2 and TRBJ1-4, with no clear D. This CDR3 contains 15 residues. Per the germline V gene, CDR1 is SNHLY and CDR2 is FYNNEI. The CDR3 loop reads CASRDTRGTNENLFF. In DNA, the CDR3 is TGTGCCAGCAGGGATACCCGAGGAACTAATGAAAATCTGTTTTTT.

In its sample, this clonotype was seen many times. The chain combines TRBV7-9 with TRBJ2-4, with D possibly being TRBD2 (6 bases). V lost 4 bases and J lost 1, with 8 bases in between. Germline-derived CDR1 and CDR2 are SEHNR and FQNEAQ (reference sequence). The CDR3 runs to 14 residues. CDR3 coding DNA: TGTGCCAGCAGCTCCGGAGGGGCCAAAAACATTCAGTACTTC. Its translation is CASSSGGAKNIQYF.

This clonotype was counted ten times or more. The chain is built from TRBV18 and TRBJ2-5; D call uncertain. The V and J ends lost 2 bases and 5 bases respectively, with 3 bases between them. There are 11 residues in the CDR3. CDR1 is KGHSH and CDR2 is LQKENI in the germline V gene. The CDR3 sequence: CASSPSETQYF. For the CDR3, the DNA is TGTGCCAGCTCACCATCGGAGACCCAGTACTTC.

This clonotype was counted a few times. The rearrangement links TRBV11-2 to TRBJ2-1; 11 nucleotides match TRBD2. The CDR3 is made up of 16 amino acids. V trimming: 5 bases; J trimming: 0 bases; junction bases outside the gene matches: 3. The germline V gene encodes CDR1 SGHAT and CDR2 FQNNGV. CDR3 sequence: CASSASGRSSYNEQFF. The CDR3 nucleotides are TGTGCCAGCAGCGCTAGCGGGAGGAGCTCCTACAATGAGCAGTTCTTC. Complete variable domain (other parts from reference TRBV11-2 and TRBJ2-1): EAGVAQSPRYKIIEKRQSVAFWCNPISGHATLYWYQQILGQGPKLLIQFQNNGVVDDSQLPKDRFSAERLKGVDSTLKIQPAKLEDSAVYLCASSASGRSSYNEQFFGPGTRLTVL.

The rearrangement links TRBV9 to TRBJ1-5; D uncertain. Germline assignment: CDR1 SGDLS and CDR2 YYNGEE. V was shortened by 0 bases and J by 4 bases, with 8 bases between the two germline ends. The CDR3 contains 14 residues. The CDR3 region is CASSVVGGNQPQHF. For the CDR3, the DNA is TGTGCCAGCAGCGTAGTCGGCGGGAATCAGCCCCAGCATTTT. Full variable domain (missing parts from reference TRBV9 and TRBJ1-5): DSGVTQTPKHLITATGQRVTLRCSPRSGDLSVYWYQQSLDQGLQFLIQYYNGEERAKGNILERFSAQQFPDLHSELNLSSLELGDSALYFCASSVVGGNQPQHFGDGTRLSIL.

In this sample, this clonotype turned up many times. The V and J genes are TRBV12-3 or TRBV12-4 and TRBJ1-5, with D possibly TRBD1 on 6 matching bases. The V end was cut by 6 bases, the J end by 2 bases, with 11 bases between. The CDR3 covers 14 residues. DNA of the CDR3: TGTGCCAGCAGCAACCCAGGGGGCAATCAGCCCCAGCATTTT. Amino acids: CASSNPGGNQPQHF.

J is TRBJ2-1 and V is TRBV7-9, with D possibly being TRBD2 (5 bases). Germline V gene sequence: CDR1 SEHNR, CDR2 FQNEAQ (reference sequence). The V and J ends lost 5 bases and 6 bases respectively, with 14 bases between them. This CDR3 region has 14 residues. CDR3 amino acids: CASSLTASFNEQFF. CDR3 nucleotides: TGTGCCAGCAGCCTCACGGCTAGCTTCAATGAGCAGTTCTTC.

This chain uses TRBV29-1 with TRBJ2-2; D tentatively reads TRBD1 or TRBD2 (5 bases each). This CDR3 is 14 amino acids long. The germline V gene encodes CDR1 SQVTM and CDR2 ANQGSEA. The V gene lost 2 bases and the J gene lost 4 bases, with 11 bases spanning the gap. CDR3 DNA: TGCAGCGTTGAAAAACTGGGGACCACCGGGGAGCTGTTTTTT. It is translated as CSVEKLGTTGELFF.

This clonotype was recorded many times. V is TRBV15 and J is TRBJ2-2; possible D gene TRBD1, 7 bases. V lost 5 bases, J lost 4 bases, and 11 bases lay in between. Germline CDR1 reads LNHNV; CDR2 reads YYDKDF (reference sequence). This CDR3 has 14 amino acids. CDR3 sequence (DNA): TGTGCCACCAGCTCAGGGGGGACCACCGGGGAGCTGTTTTTT. This sequence encodes CATSSGGTTGELFF.

The chain couples TRBV11-3 to TRBJ1-1; no clear D. The CDR3 spans 14 residues. The germline V gene encodes CDR1 SGHNT and CDR2 YENEEA. V was trimmed by 0 bases and J by 6 bases, leaving 11 bases between them. CDR3 nucleotides: TGTGCCAGCAGCTTAGATCAAGATTCGGCTGAAGCTTTCTTT. This encodes CASSLDQDSAEAFF.

This clonotype turned up a few times. V gene TRBV11-2 combines with J gene TRBJ2-7; possibly TRBD1 for D (6 bases). V gave up 2 bases and J gave up 4 bases, with 12 bases separating them. The CDR3 loop spans 14 amino acids. CDR1 and CDR2 from the germline V gene are SGHAT and FQNNGV. CDR3 loop: CASSLFQGTYEQYF. As DNA, the CDR3 is TGTGCCAGCAGCTTATTCCAGGGGACGTACGAGCAGTACTTC.

This clonotype has at least ten counts. V and J are TRBV10-3 and TRBJ1-5, with D possibly TRBD1 on 5 matching bases. This CDR3 spans 13 amino acids. V dropped 6 bases and J dropped 3 bases, with 9 bases sitting between them. The germline CDR1 and CDR2 sequences are ENHRY and SYGVKD. The CDR3 coding sequence is TGTGCCATCAGGGCGGGGGTCAATCAGCCCCAGCATTTT. Its protein is CAIRAGVNQPQHF.

This clonotype was seen more than once but under ten times. DNA of the CDR3: TGCACCAGCAGCCCATCCTTATGGGGCGGTGAGCTGTTTTTT. Protein sequence: CTSSPSLWGGELFF. The gene calls are TRBV1 and TRBJ2-2. TRBV1 is reported as a pseudogene. This CDR3 contains 14 residues.

This clonotype was recorded many times. The gene calls are TRBV5-6 and TRBJ2-1, with 7 bases aligning to TRBD2. Per germline, CDR1 SGHDT and CDR2 YYEEEE. The CDR3 has 16 amino acids. Trimming removed 1 base from V and 7 bases from J; junction bases left unmatched: 11. The CDR3 coding sequence is TGTGCCAGCAGCTTGTGGGGGACTATGGACAAAAATGAGCAGTTCTTC. Amino acid sequence: CASSLWGTMDKNEQFF.

The sample holds a few counts of this clonotype. The gene calls are TRBV19 and TRBJ1-1; no clear D gene. The germline V gene has CDR1 LNHDA and CDR2 SQIVND (reference sequence). V shed 7 bases and J shed 0 bases, with 15 bases lying between them. The CDR3 covers 15 residues. Here the CDR3 DNA reads TGTGCCAGTACCCCCCGACGGACCATGAACACTGAAGCTTTCTTT. Translation gives CASTPRRTMNTEAFF.

This clonotype appeared many times. This chain uses TRBV19 with TRBJ2-7; D call uncertain. Germline CDR1 reads LNHDA; CDR2 reads SQIVND (reference sequence). The CDR3 extends over 14 amino acids. V was clipped by 5 bases and J by 0 bases, with 11 bases between them. In DNA, the CDR3 is TGTGCCAGTAGTCCTCGTACCCTCTCCTACGAGCAGTACTTC. Amino acids: CASSPRTLSYEQYF.

V gene TRBV6-5 combines with J gene TRBJ2-4; 7 positions agree with TRBD1. The germline V gene has CDR1 MNHEY and CDR2 SVGAGI. The CDR3 runs 12 residues. Trimming took 6 bases from V and 7 from J; bases not matched to a gene: 3. The CDR3 DNA is TGTGCCAGCAGAGGGACAGTCAACATTCAGTACTTC. This translates into CASRGTVNIQYF.

This sequence joins TRBV30 and TRBJ2-3, with D perhaps TRBD2 (6 bases). CDR3 length: 15 residues. V lost 3 bases to trimming and J lost 0 bases, with 13 bases between them. The germline V gene has CDR1 GTSNPN and CDR2 SVGIG (reference sequence). CDR3 residues: CAWSPLGSSTDTQYF. CDR3 bases: TGTGCCTGGAGCCCCCTCGGGAGTAGCACAGATACGCAGTATTTT.

The chain has TRBV12-5 and TRBJ2-1; the match to TRBD1 covers 7 bases. The V and J ends lost 0 bases and 4 bases, in that order; junction bases with no gene match: 9. This CDR3 region has 17 residues. Germline V lookup: CDR1 LGHNT, CDR2 FRNRAP. CDR3 DNA: TGTGCTAGTGGTTTGGTTCTGGTGACAGGGTTATACAATGAGCAGTTCTTC. It translates to CASGLVLVTGLYNEQFF.

This clonotype was picked up many times. V and J are TRBV19 and TRBJ2-1, with 11 bases lining up with TRBD2. The CDR3 has 16 residues. CDR1 is LNHDA, CDR2 SQIVND, per germline (reference sequence). The trim removed 7 bases at V and 9 bases at J, leaving 14 bases unmatched. CDR3 protein: CASTPTPNGLAGEQFF. DNA of the CDR3: TGTGCCAGTACCCCAACCCCCAACGGACTAGCGGGTGAGCAGTTCTTC.